This TCR beta chain is from a study of control samples from healthy donors and cancer patients. Germline assignment: CDR1 LNHDA and CDR2 SQIVND (reference sequence). V was trimmed by 6 bases and J by 5 bases, leaving 23 bases between them. The CDR3 is 17 amino acids. The method was immunoSEQ multiplex PCR; TCRdb's version includes in-frame clones alone and lacks a portion of them. The sample yields about 96,000 clones, 85% to 95% seen once. Sequencing input: blood. This chain uses TRBV19 with TRBJ1-5; the D is unclear. This receptor was taken from a man between 18 and 35 years old in good health. For the CDR3, the DNA is TGTGCCAGTAGATCGCGTCGGACGGGGTTTCTCTATCAGCCCCAGCATTTT. Translated, it gives CASRSRRTGFLYQPQHF.